These T cell receptor beta chains were read from a single sample in a study of Graves' ophthalmopathy and Graves' hyperthyroidism. TCRdb re-called the multiplex PCR reads through MiXCR, storing one row per CDR3 protein. The sample yields approximately 1.2 million distinct CDR3 sequences, 36% seen once. Sequenced sample: peripheral blood or thyroid tissue (not recorded which). These receptors were collected from an adult man with Graves' hyperthyroidism. Each CDR3 is given with its conserved first and last residue. Each record gives: D gene, CDR3 length, clone size, V gene, J gene, CDR3 DNA, CDR3 protein. The D gene is left open where the match is weak. Clone size appears in some rows only: once, few, many, or a class for an expanded clone.

>-|14|few|TRBV3-2|TRBJ1-2
TGTGCCAGCAGCCAAGACCGGCGAGGAAATGGCTACACCTTC
CASSQDRRGNGYTF
>-|16|many|TRBV15|TRBJ1-1
TGTGCCACCAGCAGAGATCTTGGGACCATGAACACTGAAGCTTTCTTT
CATSRDLGTMNTEAFF
>-|10|many|TRBV6-6|TRBJ1-2
TGTGCCAGCAGTCGGGATGGCTACACCTTC
CASSRDGYTF
>TRBD1|14|many|TRBV7-9|TRBJ2-5
TGTGCCAGCACCCGACAGGGGGCTCTGGAGACCCAGTACTTC
CASTRQGALETQYF
>-|14|-|TRBV19|TRBJ1-2
TGTGCCTGGAGTGTAGGGCAGTCCAACTATGGCTACACCTTC
CAWSVGQSNYGYTF
>TRBD1|14|-|TRBV19|TRBJ2-5
TGTGCCAGTAGTAGCCCAGACAGGGGGCAGACCCAGTACTTC
CASSSPDRGQTQYF
>-|14|few|TRBV15|TRBJ1-1
TGTGCCACCAGCCCCTTAGGAGGGTTCTCTGAAGCTTTCTTT
CATSPLGGFSEAFF
>-|13|-|TRBV15|TRBJ2-7
TGTGCCACCAGCAGAGTTGCAGGGCGAGAGCAGTACTTC
CATSRVAGREQYF
>-|17|many|TRBV7-9|TRBJ1-3
TGTGCCAGCAGCTTAAGATCAGCCCGATCCGCTGGAAACACCATATATTTT
CASSLRSARSAGNTIYF
>-|12|few|TRBV20-1|TRBJ2-7
TGCAGTGCTAGAGATCAAGGTTACGAGCAGTGCTTC
CSARDQGYEQCF
>TRBD2|14|-|TRBV20-1|TRBJ2-7
TGCAGTGCTGCCGGGACTAGCGGGGGACCTCCCCGGTACTTC
CSAAGTSGGPPRYF
>-|14|-|TRBV25-1|TRBJ1-1
TGTGCCAGCAGTTTATGGTCCCCGGGCACTGAAGCTTTCTTT
CASSLWSPGTEAFF
>TRBD2|16|once|TRBV29-1|TRBJ2-5
TGCAGCGTACCAAAGCGGGGGGGACTAGCGGAAGAGACCCAGTACTTC
CSVPKRGGLAEETQYF
>-|16|many|TRBV7-9|TRBJ1-5
TGTGCCAGCAGCCAAAGTGGTGGGGGGCGTAACCAGCCCCAGCATTTT
CASSQSGGGRNQPQHF
>-|11|many|TRBV29-1|TRBJ2-7
TGCAGCGTCAAAGGTTTCGACGAGCAGTACTTC
CSVKGFDEQYF
>-|14|few|TRBV12-3/TRBV12-4|TRBJ2-5
TGTGCCAGCAGTTTAAACAGGCCCGGAGAGACCCAGTACTTC
CASSLNRPGETQYF
>TRBD2|13|many|TRBV15|TRBJ2-5
TGTGCCACCAGCCGGACTAGCCGAGAGACCCAGTACTTC
CATSRTSRETQYF
>TRBD1|14|few|TRBV7-8|TRBJ1-1
TGTGCCAGCGGTCCGGACAGGGGAGGTCCGAAAGCTTTCTTT
CASGPDRGGPKAFF
>-|15|many|TRBV19|TRBJ1-5
TGTGCCAGTACCACGGACGGGGGTGGTAGTCAGCCCCAGCATTTT
CASTTDGGGSQPQHF
>TRBD1|15|-|TRBV6-5|TRBJ1-1
TGTGCCAGCGGGACAGGGAGGGGACTAGGCACTGAAGCTTTCTTT
CASGTGRGLGTEAFF
>-|16|-|TRBV10-2|TRBJ1-2
TGCGCCAGCAGTGAGCCGGACAGTCGACGCTACTATGGCTACACCTTC
CASSEPDSRRYYGYTF